These 10 T cell receptor beta chains share one sample of origin, sequenced in a study of blood T cells in healthy people across ages. PCR was performed a second time for about 6 to 12 cycles using a sample-barcoded 5' primer and a J-beta primer mix. MiXCR, applied by TCRdb to the 5' RACE reads, yields one record per CDR3 protein. The sample consists of approximately 1.5 million distinct CDR3 sequences, 35% to 45% of them appearing once. Sequencing used blood. Receptors originate from a woman under 30 in good health.

The gene calls are TRBV28 and TRBJ2-7; TRBD2 aligns across 14 bases. Germline loops: CDR1 MDHEN, CDR2 SYDVKM. Germline trimming cut 11 bases from V and 0 bases from J; bases unmatched to any gene: 0. The CDR3 covers 13 residues. As DNA, the CDR3 is TGTGCCGGGACTAGCGGGAGCTCCTACGAGCAGTACTTC. It yields the protein CAGTSGSSYEQYF.

This clonotype was seen more than once but under ten times. This chain uses TRBV30 with TRBJ1-1; no clear D gene. The ends were cut back, 0 bases at V and 2 bases at J, with 7 bases in the middle. CDR1 and CDR2 from the germline V gene are GTSNPN and SVGIG (reference sequence). This CDR3 has 13 amino acids. The CDR3 protein is CAWSVLSNTEAFF. CDR3 sequence (DNA): TGTGCCTGGAGTGTACTGAGTAACACTGAAGCTTTCTTT.

There are a few counts of this clonotype. The chain employs TRBV7-2 and TRBJ1-2; D might be TRBD1 (5 bases). V lost 5 bases to trimming and J lost 4 bases, with 14 bases between them. Per the germline V gene, CDR1 is SGHTA and CDR2 is FQGNSA. CDR3 length: 14 amino acids. CDR3 DNA sequence: TGTGCCAGCAGCCCAGGGCAGCGGCGCTATGGCTACACCTTC. The encoded protein is CASSPGQRRYGYTF.

Notes on this clonotype: Given a much more abundant clone one base away, this may be a read error. The chain couples TRBV28 to TRBJ2-1; D uncertain. Trimming took off 3 bases at V and 10 bases at J, with 13 bases between the two ends. CDR1 is MDHEN, CDR2 SYDVKM, per germline. The CDR3 length is 13 residues. The CDR3 is CASSFQVPYEQFF. The CDR3 DNA reads as TGTGCCAGCAGTTTCCAGGTCCCCTACGAGCAGTTCTTC.

This clonotype was observed a few times. The rearrangement links TRBV7-2 to TRBJ2-4; 8 bases are shared with TRBD1. The end of the DNA fits TRBJ2-7 better, so the J call may be wrong. CDR1 and CDR2 (germline): SGHTA, FQGNSA. This CDR3 region has 15 residues. The CDR3 DNA reads as TGTGCCAGCAGCTCGCTCCCGGGACAGGTATACGAGCAGTACTTC. It is translated as CASSSLPGQVYEQYF.

This chain connects TRBV20-1 to TRBJ1-2; D perhaps matches TRBD1 (6 bases). The CDR3 covers 15 residues. The germline V gene has CDR1 DFQATT and CDR2 SNEGSKA (reference sequence). The V end was cut by 1 base, the J end by 6 bases, with 18 bases between. CDR3: CSARAQGISSNGYTF. Written as DNA, the CDR3 is TGCAGTGCTAGAGCTCAGGGGATAAGTAGTAATGGCTACACCTTC.

This clonotype was seen a handful of times. The CDR3 loop reads CSVAPNYNEQYF. CDR3 DNA sequence: TGCAGCGTTGCCCCCAATTACAATGAGCAGTACTTC. The V call is TRBV29-1, the J call TRBJ2-7; D is undetermined. CDR1 and CDR2 (germline): SQVTM, ANQGSEA. V lost 4 bases and J lost 7, with 14 bases in between. The CDR3 has 12 residues.

This sequence joins TRBV7-9 and TRBJ1-5; D is unclear. Germline CDR1 SEHNR, CDR2 FQNEAQ (reference sequence). V gave up 1 base and J gave up 4 bases, with 8 bases separating them. The CDR3 covers 14 residues. CDR3 sequence reads: CASSLERANQPQHF. CDR3 nucleotide sequence: TGTGCCAGCAGCTTAGAACGGGCTAATCAGCCCCAGCATTTT. Looking up the rest from reference TRBV7-9 and TRBJ1-5 gives the full variable domain: DTGVSQNPRHKITKRGQNVTFRCDPISEHNRLYWYRQTLGQGPEFLTYFQNEAQLEKSRLLSDRFSAERPKGSFSTLEIQRTEQGDSAMYLCASSLERANQPQHFGDGTRLSIL.

This clonotype was counted only a few times. The V gene is TRBV20-1, the J gene TRBJ1-1; tentatively, D is TRBD1 (6 bases). This CDR3 has 14 amino acids. V was trimmed by 0 bases and J by 4 bases, leaving 12 bases between them. CDR1 DFQATT and CDR2 SNEGSKA come from the germline V gene (reference sequence). The CDR3 spells CSARDPSGATEAFF. The CDR3, as DNA: TGCAGTGCTAGAGACCCATCGGGGGCCACTGAAGCTTTCTTT.

This clonotype was seen a handful of times. J is TRBJ1-1 and V is TRBV7-2; 11 bases match TRBD1. V trimming: 5 bases; J trimming: 11 bases; junction bases outside the gene matches: 10. The CDR3 spans 14 residues. Germline V CDR1 and CDR2: SGHTA, FQGNSA. CDR3 loop: CASSEPGQGATAFF. CDR3 coding DNA: TGTGCCAGCAGCGAACCCGGACAGGGGGCAACGGCTTTCTTT.